This entry is about one T cell receptor beta chain. The source of the sample is a study of T-cell memory formation after mild COVID-19. The germline V and J ends were trimmed by 1 base and 3 bases, with 10 bases remaining between them. The CDR3 is 13 residues long. Germline V gene lookup returns CDR1 SQVTM and CDR2 ANQGSEA. TCR alpha and TCR beta cDNA libraries carrying sample barcodes and UMIs came from 5'RACE with constant-segment primers. TCRdb re-derived calls from the 5' RACE reads in MiXCR, one entry per CDR3 protein. The table includes 110,000 to 150,000 distinct CDR3 sequences, 11% to 15% detected once.

The chain combines TRBV29-1 with TRBJ2-7; no reliable D call. Material: PBMCs or a T cell subset sorted from them (not recorded which). The origin of this receptor is an adult woman who had mild COVID-19 (a few samples of this study predate the infection). Cell type and time point are not known. CDR3 sequence reads: CSVEVVSRYEQYF. DNA of the CDR3: TGCAGCGTTGAAGTTGTCAGCCGCTACGAGCAGTACTTC.